One sample yielded the 30 T cell receptor beta chains listed below, sequenced in a study of shared clonotypes between healthy human individuals. Only in-frame clones appear in the TCRdb table, and some are missing; sequencing was by immunoSEQ multiplex PCR. The sample includes 2 million to 2.5 million clones, roughly 93% of them seen just once. The source material was naive CD4+ T cells from PBMCs. Subset meaning: CD45RA+ positively selected. The origin of the receptors is a man aged 18-30 years in good health. Some clones in this sample may be carry-over from other donors' samples.

The chain employs TRBV4-1 and TRBJ2-2; D may be TRBD2 (5 bases). The length of the CDR3 is 13 residues. V gave up 2 bases and J gave up 7 bases, with 8 bases separating them. CDR1 is MGHRA, CDR2 YSYEKL, per germline. The CDR3 nucleotides are TGCGCCAGCAGCCAACCACGGGGCGGGGAGCTGTTTTTT. As protein: CASSQPRGGELFF.

The V call is TRBV7-2, the J call TRBJ2-3; the D gene is possibly TRBD2 (6 bases). Trimming removed 1 base from V and 0 bases from J, with 8 bases in between. This CDR3 spans 15 amino acids. From germline, CDR1 is SGHTA and CDR2 FQGNSA. CDR3 bases: TGTGCCAGCAGCTTAGGGACTACGAGCACAGATACGCAGTATTTT. This sequence encodes CASSLGTTSTDTQYF. Full variable domain (missing parts from reference TRBV7-2 and TRBJ2-3): GAGVSQSPSNKVTEKGKDVELRCDPISGHTALYWYRQSLGQGLEFLIYFQGNSAPDKSGLPSDRFSAERTGGSVSTLTIQRTQQEDSAVYLCASSLGTTSTDTQYFGPGTRLTVL.

This chain uses TRBV4-2 with TRBJ2-5; the D gene is possibly TRBD1 (6 bases). The V gene lost 1 base and the J gene lost 5 bases, with 17 bases spanning the gap. CDR1 and CDR2 (germline): LGHNA, YNFKEQ. This CDR3 comprises 16 residues. The DNA of the CDR3 is TGTGCCAGCAGCCAAGGGTCCAGGGGAGATACGGAGACCCAGTACTTC. It translates to CASSQGSRGDTETQYF.

The V and J genes are TRBV28 and TRBJ2-7, with a tentative D call TRBD1 (6 bases). Per germline, CDR1 MDHEN and CDR2 SYDVKM. The CDR3 runs to 15 residues. Trimming shortened V by 5 bases and J by 3 bases, and 17 bases separated the two germline ends. CDR3 loop: CASSTSDRFVYEQYF. For the CDR3, the DNA is TGTGCCAGCAGTACCTCGGACAGATTCGTCTACGAGCAGTACTTC.

The chain has TRBV19 and TRBJ1-4; D not resolved. V was shortened by 2 bases and J by 8 bases, with 9 bases between the two germline ends. The germline CDR1 and CDR2 sequences are LNHDA and SQIVND (reference sequence). The CDR3 covers 13 residues. The CDR3 region has the DNA TGTGCCAGTAGTATACGGGAGAGAGAAAAACTGTTTTTT. This sequence encodes CASSIREREKLFF.

This rearrangement joins TRBV5-1 to TRBJ2-3, with D uncertain. V gave up 4 bases and J gave up 5 bases, with 23 bases separating them. Germline V CDR1 and CDR2: SGHRS, YFSETQ. This CDR3 comprises 17 residues. The CDR3 protein is CASSTEKALKRLDTQYF. DNA of the CDR3: TGCGCCAGCAGCACGGAGAAGGCACTTAAGCGCCTAGATACGCAGTATTTT. Complete variable domain (other parts from reference TRBV5-1 and TRBJ2-3): KAGVTQTPRYLIKTRGQQVTLSCSPISGHRSVSWYQQTPGQGLQFLFEYFSETQRNKGNFPGRFSGRQFSNSRSEMNVSTLELGDSALYLCASSTEKALKRLDTQYFGPGTRLTVL.

The chain links TRBV27 to TRBJ2-7, with TRBD1 matching over 9 bases. The CDR3 loop spans 15 amino acids. The germline V gene has CDR1 MNHEY and CDR2 SMNVEV (reference sequence). J lost 2 bases, V lost 5 bases, and 7 bases had no gene match. In DNA form, the CDR3 reads TGTGCCAGCAGTCCACAGGACAGGGGTACCTACGAGCAGTACTTC. Its translation is CASSPQDRGTYEQYF.

V and J are TRBV5-4 and TRBJ2-1, with D possibly being TRBD2 (5 bases). V was pared by 0 bases and J by 6 bases, with 16 bases between. This CDR3 comprises 16 residues. The germline V gene encodes CDR1 SGHNT and CDR2 YYREEE (reference sequence). The DNA of the CDR3 is TGTGCCAGCAGCTTGGCCGGAGGATGGAGCTCCAATGAGCAGTTCTTC. This codes for CASSLAGGWSSNEQFF.

The gene calls are TRBV6-4 and TRBJ1-6, with D unresolved. The CDR3 runs to 13 residues. The V and J ends lost 3 bases and 10 bases respectively, with 10 bases between them. CDR1 MRHNA and CDR2 SNTAGT come from the germline V gene. The CDR3: CASSEGGGSPLHF. CDR3 DNA sequence: TGTGCCAGCAGTGAAGGTGGCGGGTCACCCCTCCACTTT.

V usage is TRBV6-6 and J usage is TRBJ1-2; tentatively, D is TRBD1 (5 bases). CDR3 size: 15 residues. Germline V lookup: CDR1 MNHNY, CDR2 SVGAGI (reference sequence). V gave up 2 bases and J gave up 5 bases, with 15 bases separating them. The CDR3, as DNA: TGTGCCAGCAGTTACGGGGCCGTCAACCTTTATGGCTACACCTTC. Protein: CASSYGAVNLYGYTF.

The J gene is TRBJ2-5, the V gene TRBV2; D ambiguous. Germline V CDR1 and CDR2: SNHLY, FYNNEI. Trimming cost V 7 bases and J 0 bases, with 3 bases left between them. The CDR3 totals 11 residues. The CDR3 nucleotides read TGTGCCAGCACCAACCAAGAGACCCAGTACTTC. Its protein product is CASTNQETQYF.

The V gene is TRBV7-3, the J gene TRBJ2-2, with a possible D match to TRBD1 (5 bases). The CDR3 loop spans 16 amino acids. Germline V gives CDR1 SGHTA, CDR2 FQGTGA. Trimming cost V 1 base and J 0 bases, with 9 bases left between them. The CDR3 loop is CASSLMGQANTGELFF. The DNA of the CDR3 is TGTGCCAGCAGCTTAATGGGGCAGGCGAACACCGGGGAGCTGTTTTTT.

V is TRBV5-1 and J is TRBJ2-2, with D perhaps assigned TRBD1 or TRBD2 (5 bases each). From germline, CDR1 is SGHRS and CDR2 YFSETQ. The CDR3 is 16 amino acids. V lost 4 bases and J lost 6, with 19 bases in between. CDR3 nucleotide sequence: TGCGCCAGCAGCACTCCGGGACGGGCCTCCCCCGGGGAGCTGTTTTTT. Encoded protein: CASSTPGRASPGELFF.

This clone was seen a few times. The sample contains more than one DNA sequence encoding this CDR3. The chain carries TRBV7-2 and TRBJ1-1; 7 nucleotides match TRBD1. Trimming cost V 6 bases and J 0 bases; bases outside gene matches: 1. The CDR3 sequence is 13 residues long. Germline lookup yields CDR1 SGHTA and CDR2 FQGNSA. CDR3 sequence reads: CASRGQMNTEAFF. As DNA, the CDR3 is TGTGCCAGCAGGGGACAGATGAACACTGAAGCTTTCTTT. Complete variable domain (other parts from reference TRBV7-2 and TRBJ1-1): GAGVSQSPSNKVTEKGKDVELRCDPISGHTALYWYRQSLGQGLEFLIYFQGNSAPDKSGLPSDRFSAERTGGSVSTLTIQRTQQEDSAVYLCASRGQMNTEAFFGQGTRLTVV.

The chain employs TRBV5-1 and TRBJ2-7; 7 positions match TRBD2. The germline CDR1 and CDR2 sequences are SGHRS and YFSETQ. Unmatched junction bases numbered 6, after V lost 1 base and J lost 2 bases. The CDR3 spans 15 residues. Here the CDR3 reads CASSLNAGAPYEQYF. Written as DNA, the CDR3 is TGCGCCAGCAGCTTGAACGCGGGAGCGCCCTACGAGCAGTACTTC.

This clone was detected once. The chain employs TRBV19 and TRBJ2-1; D is possibly TRBD2 (6 bases). From germline, CDR1 is LNHDA and CDR2 SQIVND (reference sequence). V shed 5 bases and J shed 8 bases, with 19 bases lying between them. CDR3 length: 15 amino acids. In DNA form, the CDR3 reads TGTGCCAGTAGTCCTTCGGGAGTAGGTTGGGATGAGCAGTTCTTC. Translating it yields CASSPSGVGWDEQFF.

The rearrangement links TRBV7-3 to TRBJ2-1, with 9 bases lining up with TRBD1. There are 15 residues in the CDR3. Germline V lookup: CDR1 SGHTA, CDR2 FQGTGA. With V trimmed by 3 bases and J by 10 bases, 10 bases remained unmatched. CDR3 protein: CASSFPGQGSQEQFF. CDR3 nucleotide sequence: TGTGCCAGCAGCTTCCCGGGACAGGGATCGCAGGAGCAGTTCTTC.

V and J are TRBV7-8 and TRBJ2-7; 14 bases agree with TRBD2. Germline CDR1 reads SGHVS; CDR2 reads FQNEAQ. Trimming cost V 2 bases and J 0 bases; bases outside gene matches: 15. This CDR3 has 21 amino acids. CDR3 sequence reads: CASSLKLPGLAGAISSYEQYF. The CDR3 nucleotides are TGTGCCAGCAGCTTAAAGCTACCGGGACTAGCGGGAGCGATTAGCTCCTACGAGCAGTACTTC.

The chain couples TRBV4-3 to TRBJ2-5, with 8 bases identical to TRBD1. CDR3 length: 19 amino acids. Germline CDR1 and CDR2: LGHNA and YSLEER. Losses at the gene ends were 1 base for V and 0 bases for J; bases not matched to a gene: 13. Written as DNA, the CDR3 is TGCGCCAGCAGCCAAGGGACAGGGCGAGGGCCGGGATACCAAGAGACCCAGTACTTC. It translates to CASSQGTGRGPGYQETQYF.

The chain employs TRBV30 and TRBJ1-4, with a tentative D call TRBD1 (6 bases). The V and J ends lost 0 bases and 4 bases respectively, with 12 bases between them. Germline CDR1 and CDR2: GTSNPN and SVGIG (reference sequence). This CDR3 is 15 amino acids long. This CDR3 is CAWSVPGGGNEKLFF. The CDR3 DNA follows: TGTGCCTGGAGTGTACCGGGGGGCGGTAATGAAAAACTGTTTTTT.

V and J are TRBV7-9 and TRBJ2-5; tentative D call: TRBD2 (7 bases). Germline CDR1 and CDR2: SEHNR and FQNEAQ (reference sequence). The CDR3 has 15 residues. Between the trimmed V and J ends, which lost 5 bases and 1 base, there was a span of 14 bases. The chain's CDR3 is CASSITGGGQETQYF. The DNA of the CDR3 is TGTGCCAGCAGCATCACGGGGGGCGGCCAAGAGACCCAGTACTTC.

This chain joins TRBV5-4 and TRBJ1-4; TRBD1 agrees at 10 bases. CDR1 and CDR2 (germline): SGHNT, YYREEE (reference sequence). This CDR3 has 14 residues. V was clipped by 2 bases and J by 8 bases; unmatched bases: 3. CDR3 region: CASSFGQGVEKLFF. DNA of the CDR3: TGTGCCAGCAGCTTCGGACAGGGGGTCGAAAAACTGTTTTTT.

This rearrangement joins TRBV7-9 to TRBJ1-5; 9 bases align to TRBD1. Germline lookup yields CDR1 SEHNR and CDR2 FQNEAQ (reference sequence). Germline trimming cut 5 bases from V and 5 bases from J; bases unmatched to any gene: 1. There are 13 residues in the CDR3. The CDR3 coding sequence is TGTGCCAGCAGCCGGACAGGGGATCAGCCCCAGCATTTT. Translated, it gives CASSRTGDQPQHF.

The rearrangement links TRBV5-6 to TRBJ2-5; D uncertain. The J call may be incorrect, as the DNA end agrees better with TRBJ2-7. The germline V gene encodes CDR1 SGHDT and CDR2 YYEEEE. This CDR3 contains 14 residues. The CDR3 is CASSLVGTAYEQYF. As DNA, the CDR3 is TGTGCCAGCAGCTTGGTTGGCACCGCCTACGAGCAGTACTTC.

The CDR3 bases are TGTGCCAGCAGCCCTACAGGGGACTATGGCTACACCTTC. Translating it yields CASSPTGDYGYTF. The genes are TRBV13 and TRBJ1-2; 7 bases align to TRBD1. CDR1 and CDR2 from the germline V gene are PRHDT and FYEKMQ (reference sequence). V lost 5 bases to trimming and J lost 3 bases; unmatched junction nucleotides: 3. This CDR3 is 13 amino acids long.

This chain uses TRBV7-2 with TRBJ2-3; perhaps D is TRBD1 or TRBD2 (5 bases each). Per the germline V gene, CDR1 is SGHTA and CDR2 is FQGNSA. V was trimmed by 5 bases and J by 5 bases, leaving 17 bases between them. The CDR3 spans 15 residues. CDR3 bases: TGTGCCAGCAGCCGGGGCGGACCACGGGGAGATACGCAGTATTTT. Protein sequence: CASSRGGPRGDTQYF.

The J gene is TRBJ2-3, the V gene TRBV29-1, with a tentative D call TRBD2 (6 bases). Trimming left V 6 bases short and J 6 bases short, with 13 bases between. CDR3 size: 12 residues. CDR1 SQVTM and CDR2 ANQGSEA come from the germline V gene. The CDR3 DNA follows: TGCAGCGTGGGGGGAACGCAGGATACGCAGTATTTT. Its protein product is CSVGGTQDTQYF.

The V gene is TRBV18, the J gene TRBJ1-2; 8 positions agree with TRBD1. The junction had 13 bases not matched to a gene; V was cut back by 2 bases and J by 5 bases. The CDR3 is 17 amino acids. Per germline, CDR1 KGHSH and CDR2 LQKENI. The CDR3, as DNA: TGTGCCAGCTCACCAACTACCGGGACAGGAGTCGGATATGGCTACACCTTC. Its protein is CASSPTTGTGVGYGYTF. The whole variable domain, remainder taken from reference TRBV18 and TRBJ1-2, is NAGVMQNPRHLVRRRGQEARLRCSPMKGHSHVYWYRQLPEEGLKFMVYLQKENIIDESGMPKERFSAEFPKEGPSILRIQQVVRGDSAAYFCASSPTTGTGVGYGYTFGSGTRLTVV.

The genes are TRBV4-2 and TRBJ1-1; D is ambiguous. Germline assignment: CDR1 LGHNA and CDR2 YNFKEQ. The CDR3 runs 15 residues. V was cut by 1 base and J by 3 bases, with 12 bases left in between. This CDR3 is CASSQAFGLDTEAFF. The CDR3 DNA reads as TGTGCCAGCAGCCAAGCCTTCGGACTGGACACTGAAGCTTTCTTT.

The rearrangement joins TRBV18 to TRBJ2-5; 8 positions match TRBD1. Germline V gene lookup returns CDR1 KGHSH and CDR2 LQKENI. This CDR3 contains 13 residues. Trimming removed 5 bases from V and 4 bases from J; junction bases left unmatched: 3. The CDR3 DNA follows: TGTGCCAGCTCAAATACAGGGGGAGAGACCCAGTACTTC. It translates to CASSNTGGETQYF. Variable domain in full (rest from reference TRBV18 and TRBJ2-5): NAGVMQNPRHLVRRRGQEARLRCSPMKGHSHVYWYRQLPEEGLKFMVYLQKENIIDESGMPKERFSAEFPKEGPSILRIQQVVRGDSAAYFCASSNTGGETQYFGPGTRLLVL.